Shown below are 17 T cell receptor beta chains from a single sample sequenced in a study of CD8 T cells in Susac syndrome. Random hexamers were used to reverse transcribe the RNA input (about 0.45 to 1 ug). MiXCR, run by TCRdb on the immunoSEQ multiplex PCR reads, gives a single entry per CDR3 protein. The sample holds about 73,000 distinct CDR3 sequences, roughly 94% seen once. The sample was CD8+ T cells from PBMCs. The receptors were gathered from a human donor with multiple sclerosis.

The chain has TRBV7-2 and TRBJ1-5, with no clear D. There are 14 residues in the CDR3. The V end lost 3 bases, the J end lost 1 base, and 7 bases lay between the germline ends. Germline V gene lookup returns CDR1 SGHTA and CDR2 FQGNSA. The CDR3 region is CASSFPGSNQPQHF. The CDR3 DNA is TGTGCCAGCAGCTTCCCCGGGAGCAATCAGCCCCAGCATTTT.

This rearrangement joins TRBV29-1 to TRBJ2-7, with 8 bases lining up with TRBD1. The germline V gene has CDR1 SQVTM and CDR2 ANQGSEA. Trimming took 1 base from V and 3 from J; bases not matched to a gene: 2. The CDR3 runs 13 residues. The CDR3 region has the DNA TGCAGCGTTGAAGTGGACAGGGACTACGAGCAGTACTTC. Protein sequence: CSVEVDRDYEQYF.

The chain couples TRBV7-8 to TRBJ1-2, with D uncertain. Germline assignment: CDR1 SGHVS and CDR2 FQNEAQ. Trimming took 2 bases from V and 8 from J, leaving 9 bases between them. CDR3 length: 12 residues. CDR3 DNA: TGTGCCAGCAGCTTAAACGATTTCGGCTACACCTTC. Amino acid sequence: CASSLNDFGYTF.

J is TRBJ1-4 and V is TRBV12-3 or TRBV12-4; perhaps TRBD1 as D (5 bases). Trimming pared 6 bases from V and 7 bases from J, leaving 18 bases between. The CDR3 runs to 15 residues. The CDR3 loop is CASRRHRDEVEKLFF. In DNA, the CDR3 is TGTGCCAGCAGACGCCACCGGGACGAAGTTGAAAAACTGTTTTTT.

The CDR3 is CASSQNAQREQFF. CDR3 nucleotides: TGTGCCAGCAGTCAAAACGCTCAAAGGGAGCAGTTCTTC. The V gene is TRBV6-5, the J gene TRBJ2-1; D remains ambiguous. The CDR3 has 13 amino acids. Germline lookup yields CDR1 MNHEY and CDR2 SVGAGI. Trimming took 5 bases from V and 10 from J, leaving 15 bases between them.

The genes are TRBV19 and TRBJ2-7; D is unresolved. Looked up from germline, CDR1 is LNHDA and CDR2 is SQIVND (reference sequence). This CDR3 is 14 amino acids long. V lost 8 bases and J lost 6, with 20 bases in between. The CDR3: CASAQPLLRLEQYF. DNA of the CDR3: TGTGCCAGTGCTCAACCACTTCTGCGGCTCGAGCAGTACTTC.

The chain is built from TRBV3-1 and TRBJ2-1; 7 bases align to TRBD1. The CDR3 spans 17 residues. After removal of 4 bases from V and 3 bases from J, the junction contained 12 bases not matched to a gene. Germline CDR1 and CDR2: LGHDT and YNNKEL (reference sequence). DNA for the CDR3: TGTGCCAGCAGCCCTAATCGAGGGGGCCCTGTCTACAATGAGCAGTTCTTC. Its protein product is CASSPNRGGPVYNEQFF.

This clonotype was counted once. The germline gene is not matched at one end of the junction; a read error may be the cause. The CDR3 reads CASSPRNRDPYGQYF. CDR3 in DNA: TGCGCCAGCAGCCCCCGTAACCGGGATCCTTACGGGCAGTACTTC. J is TRBJ2-7 and V is TRBV5-1; D perhaps matches TRBD2 (5 bases). Germline V gives CDR1 SGHRS, CDR2 YFSETQ. The CDR3 has 15 amino acids.

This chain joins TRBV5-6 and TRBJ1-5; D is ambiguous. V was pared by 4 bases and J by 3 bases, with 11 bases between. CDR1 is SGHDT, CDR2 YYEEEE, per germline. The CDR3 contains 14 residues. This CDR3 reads CASSRTDLNQPQHF. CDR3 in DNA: TGTGCCAGCAGCCGGACGGACCTCAATCAGCCCCAGCATTTT.

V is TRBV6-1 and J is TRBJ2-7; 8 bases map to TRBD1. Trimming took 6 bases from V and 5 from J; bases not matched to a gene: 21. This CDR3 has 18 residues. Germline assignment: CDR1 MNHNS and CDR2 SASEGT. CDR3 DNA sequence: TGTGCCAGCAGCCTTGAACCTTTCCAGGGGGCGCGACAGGACGAGCAGTACTTC. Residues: CASSLEPFQGARQDEQYF.

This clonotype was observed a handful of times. In nucleotides, the CDR3 is TGCAGCGGACTAGACTGGTCTCAGAACACTGAAGCTTTCTTT. This codes for CSGLDWSQNTEAFF. The chain carries TRBV29-1 and TRBJ1-1; D remains unclear. CDR3 length: 14 amino acids. Trimming took 7 bases from V and 1 from J, leaving 16 bases between them. Per the germline V gene, CDR1 is SQVTM and CDR2 is ANQGSEA.

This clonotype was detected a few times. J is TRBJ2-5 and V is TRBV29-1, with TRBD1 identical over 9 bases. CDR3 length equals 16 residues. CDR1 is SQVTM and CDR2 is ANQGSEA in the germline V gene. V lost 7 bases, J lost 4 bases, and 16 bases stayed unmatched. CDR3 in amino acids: CSAPGQGFDRGETQYF. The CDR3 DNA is TGCAGCGCACCGGGACAGGGTTTCGATCGAGGAGAGACCCAGTACTTC.

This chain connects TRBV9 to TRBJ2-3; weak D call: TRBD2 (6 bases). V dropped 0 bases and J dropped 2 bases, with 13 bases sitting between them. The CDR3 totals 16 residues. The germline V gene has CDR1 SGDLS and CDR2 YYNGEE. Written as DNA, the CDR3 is TGTGCCAGCAGCGTAGACGAGGGACTCTACACAGATACGCAGTATTTT. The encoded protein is CASSVDEGLYTDTQYF.

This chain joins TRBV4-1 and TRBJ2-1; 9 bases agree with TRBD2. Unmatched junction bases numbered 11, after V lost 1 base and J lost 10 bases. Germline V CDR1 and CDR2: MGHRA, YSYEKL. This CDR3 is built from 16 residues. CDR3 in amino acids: CASSQVNQRGAREQFF. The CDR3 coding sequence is TGCGCCAGCAGCCAAGTGAACCAGCGGGGGGCAAGGGAGCAGTTCTTC.

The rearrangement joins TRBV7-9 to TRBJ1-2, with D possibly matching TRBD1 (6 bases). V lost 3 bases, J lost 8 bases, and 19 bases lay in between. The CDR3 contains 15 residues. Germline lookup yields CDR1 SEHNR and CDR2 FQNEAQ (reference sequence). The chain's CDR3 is CASSLSRTATLGYTF. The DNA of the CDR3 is TGTGCCAGCAGCTTGTCCCGGACAGCTACCCTGGGCTACACCTTC.

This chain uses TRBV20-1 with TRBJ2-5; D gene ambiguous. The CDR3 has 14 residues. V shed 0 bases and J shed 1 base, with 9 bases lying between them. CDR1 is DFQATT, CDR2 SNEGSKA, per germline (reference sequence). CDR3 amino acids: CSARDRRLQETQYF. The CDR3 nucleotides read TGCAGTGCTAGAGATCGAAGACTCCAAGAGACCCAGTACTTC.

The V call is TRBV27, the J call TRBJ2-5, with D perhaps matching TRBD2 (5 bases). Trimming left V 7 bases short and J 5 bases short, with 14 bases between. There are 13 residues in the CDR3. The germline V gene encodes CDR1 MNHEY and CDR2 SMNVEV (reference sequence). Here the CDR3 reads CASKGGTWETQYF. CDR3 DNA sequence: TGTGCCAGCAAAGGAGGAACGTGGGAGACCCAGTACTTC.